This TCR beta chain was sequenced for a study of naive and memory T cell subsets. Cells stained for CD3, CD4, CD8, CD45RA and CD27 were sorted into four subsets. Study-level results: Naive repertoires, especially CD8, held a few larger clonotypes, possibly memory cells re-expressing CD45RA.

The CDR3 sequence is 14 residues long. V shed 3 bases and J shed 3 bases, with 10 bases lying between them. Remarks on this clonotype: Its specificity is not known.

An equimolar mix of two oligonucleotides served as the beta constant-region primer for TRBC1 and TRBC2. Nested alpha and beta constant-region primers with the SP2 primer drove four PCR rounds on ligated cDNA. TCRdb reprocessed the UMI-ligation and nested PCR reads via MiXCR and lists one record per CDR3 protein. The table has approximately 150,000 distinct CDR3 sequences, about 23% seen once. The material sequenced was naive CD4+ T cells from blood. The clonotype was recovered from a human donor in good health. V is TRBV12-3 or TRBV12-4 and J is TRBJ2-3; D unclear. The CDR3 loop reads CASSLSAATDTQYF. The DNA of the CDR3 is TGTGCCAGCAGTTTGTCGGCAGCGACAGATACGCAGTATTTT.